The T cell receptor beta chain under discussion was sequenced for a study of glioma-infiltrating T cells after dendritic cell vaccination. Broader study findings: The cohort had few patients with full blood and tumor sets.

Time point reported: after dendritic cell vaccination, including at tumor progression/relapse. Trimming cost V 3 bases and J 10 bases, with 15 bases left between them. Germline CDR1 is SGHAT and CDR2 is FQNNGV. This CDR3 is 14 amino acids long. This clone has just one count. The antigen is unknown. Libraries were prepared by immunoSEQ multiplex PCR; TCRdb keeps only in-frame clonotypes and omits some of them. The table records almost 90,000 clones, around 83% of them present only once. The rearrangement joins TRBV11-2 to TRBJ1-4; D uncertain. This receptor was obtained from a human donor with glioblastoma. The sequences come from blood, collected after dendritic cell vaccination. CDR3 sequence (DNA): TGTGCCAGCAGCTTGGACCGGGCGGAGGGAAAACTGTTTTTT. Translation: CASSLDRAEGKLFF.